Following are 21 T cell receptor beta chains from one sample sequenced in a study of cytomegalovirus exposure and HLA in healthy donors. The repertoire was sequenced with immunoSEQ multiplex PCR; TCRdb's copy has only in-frame clones and lacks some. Altogether approximately 160,000 clones are present, approximately 96% being singletons, with the ten largest covering approximately 1%. Sequenced: PBMCs. The source is a young woman in good health and CMV-seronegative.

This sequence joins TRBV12-5 and TRBJ1-5; no reliable D call. The CDR3 runs 11 residues. CDR1 and CDR2 from the germline V gene are LGHNT and FRNRAP. Trimming pared 6 bases from V and 5 bases from J, leaving 5 bases between. Here the CDR3 reads CASGSDQPQHF. DNA of the CDR3: TGTGCTAGTGGCTCCGATCAGCCCCAGCATTTT.

As regards this clone: Compared with germline, one end of the junction differs, possibly owing to a read error. The J gene is TRBJ2-2, the V gene TRBV4-3, with a weak D call TRBD2 (5 bases). This CDR3 has 16 residues. Germline V lookup: CDR1 LGHNA, CDR2 YSLEER. The CDR3 nucleotides are TGCGCCAGCAGTCAAGATAGATCTTCGGGGACCGGGGAGCTGTTTTTT. As protein: CASSQDRSSGTGELFF.

The CDR3 DNA sequence: TGCAGCGTCCGGGACAGGTCCGCGAACACTGAAGCTTTCTTT. Encoded protein: CSVRDRSANTEAFF. The genes are TRBV29-1 and TRBJ1-1, with 8 bases identical to TRBD1. Germline loops: CDR1 SQVTM, CDR2 ANQGSEA. V lost 6 bases, J lost 1 base, and 7 bases stayed unmatched. This CDR3 has 14 residues.

The CDR3 region has the DNA TGTGCCAGCAGCGTAGACGCCAGGGCGGACTATGGCTACACCTTC. Its translation is CASSVDARADYGYTF. The chain recombines TRBV9 with TRBJ1-2; possible D gene TRBD1, 5 bases. The V gene lost 0 bases and the J gene lost 3 bases, with 12 bases spanning the gap. Germline V gene data show CDR1 as SGDLS and CDR2 as YYNGEE. This CDR3 is built from 15 residues.

V usage is TRBV4-3 and J usage is TRBJ2-7; 8 bases fit TRBD1. V shed 0 bases and J 2 bases; nucleotides not matched to a gene: 6. The length of the CDR3 is 16 residues. Germline CDR1 is LGHNA and CDR2 is YSLEER. This CDR3 reads CASSQDLGQGTYEQYF. The DNA for the CDR3 is TGCGCCAGCAGCCAAGATCTCGGACAGGGAACCTACGAGCAGTACTTC.

V and J are TRBV5-1 and TRBJ1-2; D possibly corresponds to TRBD1 (5 bases). CDR1 SGHRS and CDR2 YFSETQ come from the germline V gene. V was shortened by 3 bases and J by 8 bases, with 14 bases between the two germline ends. The CDR3 has 13 amino acids. CDR3 amino acids: CASSSSQAVGYTF. The CDR3 region has the DNA TGCGCCAGCAGCTCCTCACAGGCGGTGGGCTACACCTTC. Variable domain in full (rest from reference TRBV5-1 and TRBJ1-2): KAGVTQTPRYLIKTRGQQVTLSCSPISGHRSVSWYQQTPGQGLQFLFEYFSETQRNKGNFPGRFSGRQFSNSRSEMNVSTLELGDSALYLCASSSSQAVGYTFGSGTRLTVV.

This clone has only one observation. The chain carries TRBV5-1 and TRBJ2-5; the match to TRBD2 covers 10 bases. Trimming took 0 bases from V and 3 from J; bases not matched to a gene: 2. This CDR3 spans 15 amino acids. In germline, CDR1 is SGHRS, CDR2 YFSETQ. CDR3 amino acids: CASSLGSGGKETQYF. For the CDR3, the DNA is TGCGCCAGCAGCTTGGGTAGCGGGGGGAAAGAGACCCAGTACTTC.

This sequence joins TRBV27 and TRBJ1-2, with TRBD1 identical over 8 bases. From germline, CDR1 is MNHEY and CDR2 SMNVEV (reference sequence). Losses at the gene ends were 5 bases for V and 7 bases for J; bases not matched to a gene: 6. The CDR3 totals 13 residues. The CDR3 DNA reads as TGTGCCAGCAGTATGGACAGGGTTGCTGGCTACACCTTC. It encodes CASSMDRVAGYTF.

V is TRBV27 and J is TRBJ1-5, with TRBD1 identical over 8 bases. The CDR3 is 14 residues long. Germline V gene sequence: CDR1 MNHEY, CDR2 SMNVEV (reference sequence). With V trimmed by 5 bases and J by 5 bases, 5 bases remained unmatched. In nucleotides, the CDR3 is TGTGCCAGCAGTAAGACAGGGGACGATCAGCCCCAGCATTTT. As protein: CASSKTGDDQPQHF.

This chain uses TRBV14 with TRBJ2-5, with 7 bases identical to TRBD1. The CDR3 covers 14 residues. Trimming at V came to 4 bases and at J to 5 bases, leaving 7 bases not matched to a gene. Germline CDR1 and CDR2: SGHDN and FVKESK. The CDR3 coding sequence is TGTGCCAGCAGCCTTGGACAGACAGGGGAGACCCAGTACTTC. It yields the protein CASSLGQTGETQYF.

About this clone: A read error may produce the germline difference seen at one junction end. V usage is TRBV6-1 and J usage is TRBJ1-6, with 8 bases aligning to TRBD1. This CDR3 contains 16 residues. CDR1 MNHNS and CDR2 SASEGT come from the germline V gene. Here the CDR3 DNA reads TGTGCCAGCGGTGACAGGGGACCCTCCTATAATTCACCCCTCCACTTT. As protein: CASGDRGPSYNSPLHF.

The gene calls are TRBV4-2 and TRBJ1-1; possibly TRBD1 for D (5 bases). The CDR3 is 15 residues long. Looked up from germline, CDR1 is LGHNA and CDR2 is YNFKEQ. The germline V and J ends were trimmed by 3 bases and 5 bases, with 16 bases remaining between them. CDR3 in amino acids: CASSQVLKGMTEAFF. The CDR3 region has the DNA TGTGCCAGCAGCCAGGTCTTAAAGGGGATGACTGAAGCTTTCTTT.

This chain uses TRBV4-3 with TRBJ2-7; 9 bases match TRBD1. The CDR3 spans 15 residues. CDR1 is LGHNA, CDR2 YSLEER, per germline. Trimming cost V 0 bases and J 3 bases; bases outside gene matches: 3. The CDR3 here is CASSQDVDRGYEQYF. In nucleotides, the CDR3 is TGCGCCAGCAGCCAAGATGTGGACAGGGGCTACGAGCAGTACTTC.

The chain combines TRBV7-8 with TRBJ1-2, with TRBD1 as a possible D gene (5 bases). CDR3 length: 12 amino acids. The V gene lost 3 bases and the J gene lost 8 bases, with 10 bases spanning the gap. CDR1 SGHVS and CDR2 FQNEAQ come from the germline V gene. The CDR3 DNA reads TGTGCCAGCAGCTTCAGGGCAGGGGGCTACACCTTC. Its protein product is CASSFRAGGYTF. Full variable domain (missing parts from reference TRBV7-8 and TRBJ1-2): GAGVSQSPRYKVAKRGQDVALRCDPISGHVSLFWYQQALGQGPEFLTYFQNEAQLDKSGLPSDRFFAERPEGSVSTLKIQRTQQEDSAVYLCASSFRAGGYTFGSGTRLTVV.

In the case of this clone: The junction departs from germline at one end; a sequencing error may be responsible. The CDR3 loop reads CASSLGGGEQFF. In DNA, the CDR3 is TGTGCCAGCAGTTTGGGGGGGGGTGAGCAGTTCTTC. This chain links TRBV5-6 with TRBJ2-1; 7 bases are shared with TRBD2. This CDR3 is built from 12 residues. Germline CDR1 reads SGHDT; CDR2 reads YYEEEE.

In this sample, this clone turned up once. This chain connects TRBV5-1 to TRBJ2-7; 8 bases line up with TRBD2. The CDR3 is made up of 13 amino acids. Germline CDR1 is SGHRS and CDR2 is YFSETQ. The trim removed 4 bases at V and 2 bases at J, leaving 2 bases unmatched. The CDR3 loop reads CASSRGGAYEQYF. The CDR3 coding sequence is TGCGCCAGCAGCCGGGGGGGGGCCTACGAGCAGTACTTC.

The chain combines TRBV7-2 with TRBJ2-3; D is possibly TRBD1 (5 bases). The CDR3 runs to 15 residues. Trimming stripped 1 base from V and 0 bases from J, with 8 bases between. Germline CDR1 SGHTA, CDR2 FQGNSA. In DNA, the CDR3 is TGTGCCAGCAGCTTAGTATGGGGCAGCACAGATACGCAGTATTTT. Its protein is CASSLVWGSTDTQYF.

The chain links TRBV6-5 to TRBJ1-6; 9 bases line up with TRBD1. After removal of 5 bases from V and 6 bases from J, the junction contained 5 bases not matched to a gene. CDR1 is MNHEY, CDR2 SVGAGI, per germline. This CDR3 is 15 amino acids long. The CDR3 loop is CASSTQGAGNSPLHF. CDR3 nucleotide sequence: TGTGCCAGCAGTACACAGGGGGCGGGTAATTCACCCCTCCACTTT.

V usage is TRBV4-3 and J usage is TRBJ1-1; D is undetermined. V was clipped by 0 bases and J by 5 bases, with 13 bases between them. CDR1 is LGHNA, CDR2 YSLEER, per germline. The CDR3 runs 15 residues. The CDR3 coding sequence is TGCGCCAGCAGCCAAGAACTTTCCCGCGGAACTGAAGCTTTCTTT. Residues: CASSQELSRGTEAFF.

The rearrangement joins TRBV6-6 to TRBJ2-7, with 7 bases identical to TRBD1. With 5 bases clipped from V and 5 bases from J, the junction kept 9 bases outside the gene matches. The CDR3 has 14 amino acids. Germline CDR1 and CDR2: MNHNY and SVGAGI (reference sequence). CDR3 residues: CASSPRQGDHEQYF. The CDR3 region has the DNA TGTGCCAGCAGTCCTAGGCAGGGGGATCACGAGCAGTACTTC.

A single count supports this clone. The chain combines TRBV5-1 with TRBJ1-2; a possible D gene is TRBD1 (6 bases). The CDR3 runs to 14 residues. The V end was cut by 4 bases, the J end by 11 bases, with 21 bases between. Germline lookup yields CDR1 SGHRS and CDR2 YFSETQ. This chain's CDR3 is CASSPYMDSPLYTF. The CDR3 DNA sequence: TGCGCCAGCAGCCCGTACATGGACAGTCCCCTTTACACCTTC.